This T cell receptor beta chain was profiled in a study of T cell responses to AZD1222 COVID-19 vaccine. Findings and limits, study-wide: Elevations in Spike-specific TCR breadth and depth followed administration of two AZD1222 doses.

With 0 bases clipped from V and 8 bases from J, the junction kept 11 bases outside the gene matches. There are 17 residues in the CDR3. Germline CDR1 is SGHRS and CDR2 is YFSETQ. Of note for this clone: As yet, its antigen is unknown.

Profiled with immunoSEQ multiplex PCR; TCRdb holds only in-frame clones, not every one. The sample lists 80,000 to 90,000 clones, about 89% occurring once. This chain uses TRBV5-1 with TRBJ1-4, with 9 bases fitting TRBD1. The clonotype originates from an adult who received the AZD1222 COVID-19 vaccine. Sequencing was performed on peripheral blood, taken 28 days after the second AZD1222 dose. The CDR3 here is CASSLGLTQGAEEKLFF. The CDR3 region has the DNA TGCGCCAGCAGCTTGGGACTAACACAGGGGGCGGAAGAAAAACTGTTTTTT.